This T cell receptor (beta chain) was observed in a study of blood T cell repertoires in COVID-19. Background on the study: There were acute and convalescent COVID-19 samples, and they came from the United States, Italy and Spain. PBMCs, B-cell-depleted T cells, or T cells provided the cDNA or gDNA that made up the material.

Original processing notes: Estimation of nucleated cell counts was performed using reference gene primer amplification. TCRdb's table, derived via immunoSEQ multiplex PCR, lists solely in-frame clones and lacks some. From that table come the V and J calls and clone size; the DNA was used to work out D and trimming. The top ten clones hold more than 11% of a sample with some 160,000 clones, about 83% of them seen once. The sample was peripheral blood. The sequence was obtained from a woman of 80 years or more with acute or convalescent COVID-19.

The CDR3 DNA sequence: TGTGCCAGCAGTATCAACAGTGGGCCAAACTATGGCTACACCTTC. This gives the protein CASSINSGPNYGYTF. The V and J genes are TRBV6-5 and TRBJ1-2; D unresolved. V lost 5 bases and J 2 bases, leaving 15 bases between the germline ends. The length of the CDR3 is 15 residues. The germline gives CDR1 MNHEY, CDR2 SVGAGI.